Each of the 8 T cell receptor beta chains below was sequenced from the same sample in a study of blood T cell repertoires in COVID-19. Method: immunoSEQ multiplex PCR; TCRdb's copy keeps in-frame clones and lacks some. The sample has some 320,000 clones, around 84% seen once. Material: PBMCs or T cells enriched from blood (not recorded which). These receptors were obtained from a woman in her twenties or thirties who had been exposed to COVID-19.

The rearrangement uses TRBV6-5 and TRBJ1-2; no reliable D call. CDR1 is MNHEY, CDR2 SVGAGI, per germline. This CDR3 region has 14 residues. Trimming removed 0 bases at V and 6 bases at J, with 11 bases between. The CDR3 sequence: CASSYSIGNHGYTF. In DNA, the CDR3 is TGTGCCAGCAGTTACTCGATCGGGAACCATGGCTACACCTTC.

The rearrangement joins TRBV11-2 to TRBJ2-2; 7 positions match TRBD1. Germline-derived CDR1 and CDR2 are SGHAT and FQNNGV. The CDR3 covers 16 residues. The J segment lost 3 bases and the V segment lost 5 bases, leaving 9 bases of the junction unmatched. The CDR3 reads CASSPFRGRDTGELFF. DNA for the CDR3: TGTGCCAGCAGCCCCTTTAGGGGGCGAGACACCGGGGAGCTGTTTTTT.

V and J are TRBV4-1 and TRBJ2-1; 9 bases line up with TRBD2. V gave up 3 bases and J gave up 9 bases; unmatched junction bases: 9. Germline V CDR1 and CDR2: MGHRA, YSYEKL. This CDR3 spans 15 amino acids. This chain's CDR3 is CASSHPTGTSLEQFF. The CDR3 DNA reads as TGCGCCAGCAGCCACCCCACGGGGACTAGCCTTGAGCAGTTCTTC.

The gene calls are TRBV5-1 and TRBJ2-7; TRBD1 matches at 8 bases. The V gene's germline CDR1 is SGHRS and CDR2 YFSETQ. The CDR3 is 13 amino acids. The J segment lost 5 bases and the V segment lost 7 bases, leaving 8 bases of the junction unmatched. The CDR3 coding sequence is TGCGCCAGCCAGTTGTCAGGGGGCAACGAGCAGTACTTC. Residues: CASQLSGGNEQYF.

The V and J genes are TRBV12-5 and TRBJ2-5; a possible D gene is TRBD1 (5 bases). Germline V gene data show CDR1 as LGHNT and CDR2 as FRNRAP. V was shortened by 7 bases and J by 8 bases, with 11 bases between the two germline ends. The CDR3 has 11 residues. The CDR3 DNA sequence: TGTGCTAGTGCCCTTAGGGGAACCCAGTACTTC. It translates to CASALRGTQYF.

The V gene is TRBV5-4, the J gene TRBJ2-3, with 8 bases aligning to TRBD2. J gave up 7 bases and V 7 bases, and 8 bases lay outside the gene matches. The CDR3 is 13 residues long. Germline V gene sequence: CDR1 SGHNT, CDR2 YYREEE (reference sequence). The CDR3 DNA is TGTGCCAGCTCGGAGCGGGGGTACAATACGCAGTATTTT. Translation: CASSERGYNTQYF.

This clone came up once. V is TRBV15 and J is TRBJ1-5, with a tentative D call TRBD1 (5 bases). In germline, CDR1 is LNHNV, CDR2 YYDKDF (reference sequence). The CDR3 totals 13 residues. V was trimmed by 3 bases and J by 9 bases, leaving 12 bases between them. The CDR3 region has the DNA TGTGCCACCAGCAGTTCAGGGAACCGGCCCCAGCATTTT. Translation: CATSSSGNRPQHF.

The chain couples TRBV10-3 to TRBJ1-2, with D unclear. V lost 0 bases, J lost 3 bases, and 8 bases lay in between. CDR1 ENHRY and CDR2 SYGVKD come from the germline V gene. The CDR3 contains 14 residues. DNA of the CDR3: TGTGCCATCAGTGAGTCAGGTAGCTACTATGGCTACACCTTC. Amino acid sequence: CAISESGSYYGYTF.